Below are 32 T cell receptor beta chains sequenced from a single sample in a study of shared clonotypes between healthy human individuals. Method: immunoSEQ multiplex PCR; TCRdb's copy keeps in-frame clones and lacks some. This sample yields more than 2,000,000 clones, of which roughly 93% are seen a single time; 0.39% belongs to the top ten. Sequencing used naive CD4+ T cells from PBMCs. Subset in this sample: CD45RA+ positively selected. Receptors were obtained from a man aged 18 to 35 in good health. Some clones in this sample may be carry-over from other donors' samples.

Regarding this clone: At the DNA level, this CDR3 is encoded by other sequences in the same sample as well. The rearrangement uses TRBV7-9 and TRBJ1-1; 7 bases map to TRBD1. Germline trimming cut 2 bases from V and 5 bases from J; bases unmatched to any gene: 2. Germline lookup yields CDR1 SEHNR and CDR2 FQNEAQ (reference sequence). This CDR3 has 13 amino acids. The CDR3 nucleotides read TGTGCCAGCAGCTTACAGGGGGGAACTGAAGCTTTCTTT. Its translation is CASSLQGGTEAFF.

The V call is TRBV2, the J call TRBJ2-1; 7 bases are shared with TRBD1. CDR1 is SNHLY, CDR2 FYNNEI, per germline. CDR3 length: 14 amino acids. V was pared by 6 bases and J by 7 bases, with 9 bases of the junction left unmatched. CDR3 sequence (DNA): TGTGCCAGCAGCGACGACAGGGTAGCAAATGAGCAGTTCTTC. Protein: CASSDDRVANEQFF.

This chain links TRBV9 with TRBJ2-7, with 7 bases identical to TRBD2. V shed 0 bases and J 5 bases; nucleotides not matched to a gene: 8. There are 15 residues in the CDR3. Germline CDR1 and CDR2: SGDLS and YYNGEE. The CDR3 coding sequence is TGTGCCAGCAGCGTAGATCCCCAGGGACTAAACGAGCAGTACTTC. It translates to CASSVDPQGLNEQYF.

Turning to this clone: This CDR3 is also generated by other DNA sequences in the sample. The chain couples TRBV5-1 to TRBJ2-7; 9 bases are a match to TRBD2. The V gene end was trimmed by 0 bases and the J gene end by 4 bases; junction bases not matched to a gene: 5. CDR3 length equals 15 residues. CDR1 and CDR2 from the germline V gene are SGHRS and YFSETQ. CDR3 region: CASSLVVAGAYEQYF. The CDR3 nucleotides are TGCGCCAGCAGCTTGGTAGTAGCGGGAGCTTACGAGCAGTACTTC.

The rearrangement links TRBV2 to TRBJ1-2; D perhaps matches TRBD1 (5 bases). Germline V gene sequence: CDR1 SNHLY, CDR2 FYNNEI. This CDR3 has 12 amino acids. Deletions cut 2 bases from V and 9 bases from J, with 10 bases between. The CDR3 is CASSETQGSYTF. The CDR3 nucleotides are TGTGCCAGCAGTGAAACTCAGGGAAGCTACACCTTC. Filled out from reference TRBV2 and TRBJ1-2, the complete variable domain reads EPEVTQTPSHQVTQMGQEVILRCVPISNHLYFYWYRQILGQKVEFLVSFYNNEISEKSEIFDDQFSVERPDGSNFTLKIRSTKLEDSAMYFCASSETQGSYTFGSGTRLTVV.

This clone was seen only once. This chain connects TRBV5-1 to TRBJ2-7; 12 positions match TRBD2. V was clipped by 4 bases and J by 6 bases; unmatched bases: 8. This CDR3 spans 15 amino acids. Germline V CDR1 and CDR2: SGHRS, YFSETQ. The CDR3 is CASSAATSGSAEQYF. DNA for the CDR3: TGCGCCAGCAGCGCCGCGACTAGCGGGAGCGCCGAGCAGTACTTC.

This clone was seen just once. This chain joins TRBV28 and TRBJ2-3, with 10 bases aligning to TRBD1. Germline-derived CDR1 and CDR2 are MDHEN and SYDVKM. Germline trimming cut 7 bases from V and 1 base from J; bases unmatched to any gene: 5. This CDR3 has 15 residues. CDR3 amino acids: CASTMGTGGTDTQYF. DNA of the CDR3: TGTGCCAGCACCATGGGGACAGGGGGCACAGATACGCAGTATTTT.

Worth noting for this clone: Other DNA sequences within the sample encode an identical CDR3. The V and J genes are TRBV28 and TRBJ2-7; the match to TRBD2 covers 7 bases. CDR1 MDHEN and CDR2 SYDVKM come from the germline V gene. The V gene end was trimmed by 2 bases and the J gene end by 4 bases; junction bases not matched to a gene: 5. This CDR3 comprises 14 residues. The chain's CDR3 is CASSLLGGRYEQYF. CDR3 coding DNA: TGTGCCAGCAGTTTACTGGGAGGGCGGTACGAGCAGTACTTC. Supplemented by reference TRBV28 and TRBJ2-7, the full variable domain reads DVKVTQSSRYLVKRTGEKVFLECVQDMDHENMFWYRQDPGLGLRLIYFSYDVKMKEKGDIPEGYSVSREKKERFSLILESASTNQTSMYLCASSLLGGRYEQYFGPGTRLTVT.

Details on this clone: Different DNA sequences within this sample yield the same CDR3. The chain is built from TRBV19 and TRBJ2-1; D is ambiguous. This CDR3 has 15 residues. Germline loops: CDR1 LNHDA, CDR2 SQIVND (reference sequence). The V end lost 3 bases, the J end lost 0 bases, and 9 bases lay between the germline ends. The CDR3 loop is CASSISLSSYNEQFF. DNA for the CDR3: TGTGCCAGTAGTATCTCCTTGAGCTCCTACAATGAGCAGTTCTTC.

The chain uses TRBV6-5 and TRBJ2-7, with a weak D call TRBD1 (5 bases). The V end was cut by 4 bases, the J end by 1 base, with 11 bases between. CDR1 MNHEY and CDR2 SVGAGI come from the germline V gene. The CDR3 spans 14 residues. CDR3 sequence: CASSFNRRSYEQYF. CDR3 in DNA: TGTGCCAGCAGTTTCAACAGGCGTTCCTACGAGCAGTACTTC.

The chain carries TRBV5-1 and TRBJ2-7; 10 bases agree with TRBD2. Trimming cost V 2 bases and J 0 bases; bases outside gene matches: 11. Per germline, CDR1 SGHRS and CDR2 YFSETQ. This CDR3 contains 18 residues. The CDR3 bases are TGCGCCAGCAGCTTACTAGCGGGGTCCGGTTCCGACTCCTACGAGCAGTACTTC. Translating it yields CASSLLAGSGSDSYEQYF.

The J gene is TRBJ2-5, the V gene TRBV1; the listed D gene, TRBD2, was not tested against the DNA. TRBV1 is designated a pseudogene. The CDR3 runs to 18 residues. In nucleotides, the CDR3 is TGCACCAGCAGCCAAGATGAAGTAGCGGGAGGGCCTATGGAGACCCAGTACTTC. Amino acid sequence: CTSSQDEVAGGPMETQYF.

CDR3 in amino acids: CASSLRQGDTDTQYF. For the CDR3, the DNA is TGCGCCAGCAGCTTGAGGCAGGGGGACACAGATACGCAGTATTTT. The chain is built from TRBV5-1 and TRBJ2-3; 7 bases map to TRBD1. Germline V gives CDR1 SGHRS, CDR2 YFSETQ. The CDR3 length is 15 residues. The V gene end was trimmed by 1 base and the J gene end by 2 bases; junction bases not matched to a gene: 4. Based on the CDR3 plus reference TRBV5-1 and TRBJ2-3, the full variable domain is KAGVTQTPRYLIKTRGQQVTLSCSPISGHRSVSWYQQTPGQGLQFLFEYFSETQRNKGNFPGRFSGRQFSNSRSEMNVSTLELGDSALYLCASSLRQGDTDTQYFGPGTRLTVL.

This clone was counted a single time. The rearrangement links TRBV28 to TRBJ2-1; TRBD2 might be the D (6 bases). Germline V CDR1 and CDR2: MDHEN, SYDVKM. This CDR3 is built from 14 residues. The V and J ends lost 9 bases and 2 bases respectively, with 14 bases between them. The CDR3 is CASTGGSTYNEQFF. The CDR3, as DNA: TGTGCCAGTACCGGGGGATCCACCTACAATGAGCAGTTCTTC. The full variable domain, rest sourced from reference TRBV28 and TRBJ2-1, is DVKVTQSSRYLVKRTGEKVFLECVQDMDHENMFWYRQDPGLGLRLIYFSYDVKMKEKGDIPEGYSVSREKKERFSLILESASTNQTSMYLCASTGGSTYNEQFFGPGTRLTVL.

The chain recombines TRBV27 with TRBJ2-5; D unresolved. The CDR3 consists of 13 residues. Germline V gene data show CDR1 as MNHEY and CDR2 as SMNVEV (reference sequence). The ends were cut back, 5 bases at V and 1 base at J, with 8 bases in the middle. The CDR3 here is CASSNALQETQYF. CDR3 nucleotides: TGTGCCAGCAGTAACGCCCTCCAAGAGACCCAGTACTTC.

This clone has only one observation. The rearrangement joins TRBV6-5 to TRBJ1-5; 11 nucleotides align to TRBD1. The CDR3 sequence is 15 residues long. With 6 bases clipped from V and 5 bases from J, the junction kept 6 bases outside the gene matches. Germline CDR1 reads MNHEY; CDR2 reads SVGAGI. The CDR3 DNA reads as TGTGCCAGCAGCCCAGGACAGGGGGCATATCAGCCCCAGCATTTT. Translating gives CASSPGQGAYQPQHF.

V is TRBV5-1 and J is TRBJ2-7; 14 nucleotides match TRBD2. This CDR3 spans 19 amino acids. J was trimmed by 1 base and V by 5 bases; bases with no gene match: 14. The V gene's germline CDR1 is SGHRS and CDR2 YFSETQ. The chain's CDR3 is CASRGFVTSGRDRSYEQYF. The CDR3 coding sequence is TGCGCCAGCAGGGGGTTTGTGACTAGCGGGAGGGACAGATCCTACGAGCAGTACTTC.

V and J are TRBV28 and TRBJ2-2; D possibly corresponds to TRBD1 (6 bases). The germline V and J ends were trimmed by 5 bases and 5 bases, with 18 bases remaining between them. CDR3 length: 16 amino acids. Germline lookup yields CDR1 MDHEN and CDR2 SYDVKM. CDR3 nucleotide sequence: TGTGCCAGCAGTCCACAACAGGGTTTGCGGACCGGGGAGCTGTTTTTT. Protein: CASSPQQGLRTGELFF.

V usage is TRBV27 and J usage is TRBJ1-4; TRBD1 aligns across 7 bases. The junction had 6 bases not matched to a gene; V was cut back by 8 bases and J by 0 bases. Per germline, CDR1 MNHEY and CDR2 SMNVEV (reference sequence). The CDR3 runs 15 residues. The CDR3 DNA sequence: TGTGCCAGCGGGTCAGGGGGGGCAACTAATGAAAAACTGTTTTTT. Protein: CASGSGGATNEKLFF. Using reference TRBV27 and TRBJ1-4 for the parts outside the CDR3, the full variable domain is EAQVTQNPRYLITVTGKKLTVTCSQNMNHEYMSWYRQDPGLGLRQIYYSMNVEVTDKGDVPEGYKVSRKEKRNFPLILESPSPNQTSLYFCASGSGGATNEKLFFGSGTQLSVL.

The rearrangement joins TRBV7-6 to TRBJ2-5; 10 bases are shared with TRBD1. J lost 5 bases, V lost 5 bases, and 11 bases had no gene match. Germline CDR1 is SGHVS and CDR2 is FNYEAQ. The CDR3 is 16 amino acids. The CDR3 spells CASSAPTGGKTETQYF. In DNA, the CDR3 is TGTGCCAGCAGCGCCCCGACAGGGGGCAAGACGGAGACCCAGTACTTC. Filled out from reference TRBV7-6 and TRBJ2-5, the complete variable domain reads GAGVSQSPRYKVTKRGQDVALRCDPISGHVSLYWYRQALGQGPEFLTYFNYEAQQDKSGLPNDRFSAERPEGSISTLTIQRTEQRDSAMYRCASSAPTGGKTETQYFGPGTRLLVL.

This clone has only one observation. This chain links TRBV30 with TRBJ1-2; tentatively, D is TRBD1 (5 bases). The CDR3 runs 15 residues. Looked up from germline, CDR1 is GTSNPN and CDR2 is SVGIG (reference sequence). Trimming removed 3 bases at V and 0 bases at J, with 14 bases between. In nucleotides, the CDR3 is TGTGCCTGGAGGTCAGCGGGGACTGCTAACTATGGCTACACCTTC. It specifies CAWRSAGTANYGYTF.

The genes are TRBV5-4 and TRBJ1-2, with TRBD1 matching over 7 bases. J was trimmed by 4 bases and V by 5 bases; bases with no gene match: 8. The CDR3 is 14 residues long. Per germline, CDR1 SGHNT and CDR2 YYREEE (reference sequence). CDR3 DNA sequence: TGTGCCAGCAGGTTGATGGGACAGCCCTATGGCTACACCTTC. Protein product: CASRLMGQPYGYTF. Together with reference TRBV5-4 and TRBJ1-2, the CDR3 gives the full variable domain: ETGVTQSPTHLIKTRGQQVTLRCSSQSGHNTVSWYQQALGQGPQFIFQYYREEENGRGNFPPRFSGLQFPNYSSELNVNALELDDSALYLCASRLMGQPYGYTFGSGTRLTVV.

The chain carries TRBV28 and TRBJ2-3, with 10 bases lining up with TRBD2. The CDR3 is 15 amino acids. The V gene's germline CDR1 is MDHEN and CDR2 SYDVKM. V shed 4 bases, J shed 10 bases, and the junction held 11 bases outside the gene matches. This chain's CDR3 is CASSSPRLAGEAQYF. DNA for the CDR3: TGTGCCAGCAGTTCCCCTAGGCTAGCGGGAGAGGCGCAGTATTTT.

This clone was detected once. The chain has TRBV11-3 and TRBJ2-5; TRBD2 agrees at 8 bases. J gave up 4 bases and V 5 bases, and 9 bases lay outside the gene matches. From germline, CDR1 is SGHNT and CDR2 YENEEA. This CDR3 has 15 amino acids. The CDR3 nucleotides are TGTGCCAGCAGCCCTACTAGCGGACCTAGAGAGACCCAGTACTTC. It yields the protein CASSPTSGPRETQYF.

This chain joins TRBV10-2 and TRBJ2-7; 9 bases agree with TRBD2. The J segment lost 6 bases and the V segment lost 7 bases, leaving 7 bases of the junction unmatched. Germline CDR1 reads WSHSY; CDR2 reads SAAADI. The CDR3 totals 13 residues. The DNA of the CDR3 is TGCGCCAGCAATCCTAGCGGGGCGCTCGAGCAGTACTTC. Residues: CASNPSGALEQYF.

In this sample, this clone turned up once. The chain recombines TRBV19 with TRBJ2-7, with D perhaps matching TRBD1 or TRBD2 (6 bases each). Germline CDR1 and CDR2: LNHDA and SQIVND (reference sequence). The CDR3 consists of 13 residues. V was pared by 6 bases and J by 3 bases, with 12 bases between. The chain's CDR3 is CASRDGGRYEQYF. The CDR3 bases are TGTGCCAGTAGGGATGGGGGGCGCTACGAGCAGTACTTC.

The genes are TRBV29-1 and TRBJ2-7; TRBD1 aligns across 7 bases. In germline, CDR1 is SQVTM, CDR2 ANQGSEA. The V gene end was trimmed by 2 bases and the J gene end by 2 bases; junction bases not matched to a gene: 6. The length of the CDR3 is 14 residues. CDR3 sequence (DNA): TGCAGCGTTGAAATTCGGGGACAGCCCTACGAGCAGTACTTC. Its translation: CSVEIRGQPYEQYF.

This clone was detected once. The V and J genes are TRBV5-1 and TRBJ2-1; D may match TRBD1 or TRBD2 (6 bases each). V gave up 2 bases and J gave up 7 bases, with 16 bases separating them. Germline V gene sequence: CDR1 SGHRS, CDR2 YFSETQ. There are 15 residues in the CDR3. CDR3 sequence (DNA): TGCGCCAGCAGCTTAGGGGGAGGTGATGAGAATGAGCAGTTCTTC. Encoded protein: CASSLGGGDENEQFF. Together with reference TRBV5-1 and TRBJ2-1, the CDR3 gives the full variable domain: KAGVTQTPRYLIKTRGQQVTLSCSPISGHRSVSWYQQTPGQGLQFLFEYFSETQRNKGNFPGRFSGRQFSNSRSEMNVSTLELGDSALYLCASSLGGGDENEQFFGPGTRLTVL.

The chain links TRBV19 to TRBJ2-7; 8 nucleotides agree with TRBD1. The V gene's germline CDR1 is LNHDA and CDR2 SQIVND (reference sequence). V dropped 3 bases and J dropped 3; count of bases not matched to a gene: 7. This CDR3 contains 15 residues. The CDR3 DNA reads TGTGCCAGTAGTATGCAGGCCAGGGGGCACTACGAGCAGTACTTC. This gives the protein CASSMQARGHYEQYF.

V usage is TRBV29-1 and J usage is TRBJ1-5; tentatively, D is TRBD1 (6 bases). Germline CDR1 and CDR2: SQVTM and ANQGSEA. V shed 7 bases and J shed 3 bases, with 13 bases lying between them. This CDR3 spans 13 amino acids. The CDR3 loop reads CSGQQGPNQPQHF. The CDR3 DNA is TGCAGCGGACAACAGGGCCCCAATCAGCCCCAGCATTTT.

V is TRBV5-1 and J is TRBJ2-3; perhaps TRBD2 as D (5 bases). Germline V CDR1 and CDR2: SGHRS, YFSETQ. This CDR3 spans 14 amino acids. V was shortened by 4 bases and J by 3 bases, with 12 bases between the two germline ends. Written as DNA, the CDR3 is TGCGCCAGCAGCCTAGCTATTGGGACAGATACGCAGTATTTT. As protein: CASSLAIGTDTQYF.

Of note for this clone: Other DNA variants within this sample encode the same CDR3. The rearrangement uses TRBV7-2 and TRBJ1-5; D perhaps matches TRBD1 (5 bases). This CDR3 is built from 13 residues. The ends were cut back, 3 bases at V and 4 bases at J, with 7 bases in the middle. Germline V gene lookup returns CDR1 SGHTA and CDR2 FQGNSA. CDR3 sequence: CASSLTANQPQHF. DNA of the CDR3: TGTGCCAGCAGCTTGACAGCTAATCAGCCCCAGCATTTT.